The present T cell receptor (beta chain) was sequenced within a study of CD8+CD57+ T cells in acquired aplastic anemia. A remark on this clonotype: Its antigen is still unknown.

CDR1 and CDR2 from the germline V gene are GTSNPN and SVGIG (reference sequence). Trimming took 3 bases from V and 10 from J; bases not matched to a gene: 4. This CDR3 spans 14 amino acids. Study-wide results and limits: In common between the patients and the controls were around 30 CD8+ CDR3 sequences.

The study profiled TCR beta VDJ and CDR3 using genomic DNA as template. TCRdb used MiXCR to reprocess the reads, holding one entry per CDR3 protein. The table lists roughly 170,000 distinct CDR3 sequences, around 50% of them singletons. Only patients with CD8+CD57+ cell expansion on flow cytometry were chosen for sequencing. The chain combines TRBV30 with TRBJ2-1, with 15 bases fitting TRBD2. This clonotype was sampled from a human donor with aplastic anemia. Sequenced input: sorted CD4+, CD8+, or CD8+CD57+ T cells (not recorded which) from PBMCs. CDR3 sequence (DNA): TGTGCCTGGAGCGCCGGACTAGCGGGGGGGGAGCAGTTCTTC. The encoded protein is CAWSAGLAGGEQFF.